This T cell receptor beta chain appears in the sequencing data of a study of T cell responses to AZD1222 COVID-19 vaccine (dated by TCRdb to about 2021). A note on the overall study: TCR sequencing covered approximately 230 trial participants: nearly 210 given two doses of AZD1222 and about 26 given two doses of MenACWY control vaccine. Trial participants were enrolled by age into subgroups of 18-55, 56-69 and 70-plus years, and roughly 160, 29 and 62 TCR-sequenced participants, respectively, were included in these subgroups. Findings and caveats that apply to the study as a whole: Conclusions about previously exposed vaccinees are limited because only a handful of AZD1222 recipients were SARS-CoV-2 seropositive at baseline. Reportedly, almost half of the unique spike-specific TCRs recognized epitopes lying outside the regions that are mutated in the B.1.351 and B.1.1.7 variants. Because no day 14 peak-response samples were available, the repertoires could be characterized only after the peak T cell response. Participants were mostly white British and included more females than males, and it was suggested by the authors that clonal diversity may have been underestimated. After two AZD1222 doses, both the breadth and the depth of spike-specific TCRs were significantly higher than at day 0 and than in MenACWY recipients. In the small 56-69-year group, the increase in depth fell short of significance, most likely because of low power. The whole spike protein was spanned by vaccine-associated CD4 TCRs, and dominant responses were seen in regions 160-218 and 743-854.

Remarks on this clone: Its recognized antigen is unknown. No per-base quality is available; no much larger clone lies one base away.

CDR1 and CDR2 are drawn from the germline V gene: MNHNS, SASEGT. Counted from cysteine to phenylalanine, this CDR3 has 16 amino acids. Of all the DNA, just the CDR3 is kept, 48 bases in frame from base 1. V lost 0 bases and J lost 4 bases, and the count of bases not matched to a germline gene is 9. What the time point label conveys for this sample: about 28 days (+/-7) after the second vaccine dose. AZD1222 recipients with second doses at about 4 weeks or about 12 weeks were pooled, because spike-specific TCR depth and breadth did not differ between schedules. Vaccinee samples came from UK trials COV001 and COV002, including a single-blind randomized controlled phase 2/3 trial of AZD1222 (ChAdOx1 nCoV-19) in healthy adults. For TCRbeta chain sequencing, PBMC samples from trial participants were taken at day 0 and at day 28 after the second dose. The CDR3 regions of human TCRbeta chains were analyzed by immunosequencing. The paper's data handling went like this. Repertoire TCRs were checked for matches against a reference library of SARS-CoV-2-specific TCRs that had been generated using the MIRA antigen-specificity platform. Breadth was defined as the fraction of unique TCRs that were SARS-CoV-2-associated, and depth was defined as the fraction of total T cells that were SARS-CoV-2-associated. Using the MIRA data, each spike-specific TCR was mapped to the spike region that the TCR reacts to and placed in a CD4 or CD8 class. Log10-transformed breadth and depth values were compared by one-way ANOVA with Sidak's multiple comparisons tests. TCRdb retrieved this table from immuneACCESS and kept in-frame rearrangements only. Not all clones are present; in checked studies, unresolved V genes account for under half, and no reason is known for the remainder. That table supplies the V and J calls and clone size; D and trimming were determined from the DNA. Within this sample are about 200,000 clones, with approximately 93% of them counted one time only. More than 0.8% of the sample is taken by the ten largest.

The V gene is TRBV6-1 and the J gene is TRBJ2-7; a stretch of 7 junction bases matches TRBD2. This clonotype was sampled from an adult who received the AZD1222 COVID-19 vaccine. Specimen: peripheral blood, collected 28 days after the second AZD1222 dose. The CDR3 corresponds to CASSEARGTGPYEQYF. The nucleotide sequence reads TGTGCCAGCAGTGAAGCGCGGGGGACGGGGCCGTACGAGCAGTACTTC.